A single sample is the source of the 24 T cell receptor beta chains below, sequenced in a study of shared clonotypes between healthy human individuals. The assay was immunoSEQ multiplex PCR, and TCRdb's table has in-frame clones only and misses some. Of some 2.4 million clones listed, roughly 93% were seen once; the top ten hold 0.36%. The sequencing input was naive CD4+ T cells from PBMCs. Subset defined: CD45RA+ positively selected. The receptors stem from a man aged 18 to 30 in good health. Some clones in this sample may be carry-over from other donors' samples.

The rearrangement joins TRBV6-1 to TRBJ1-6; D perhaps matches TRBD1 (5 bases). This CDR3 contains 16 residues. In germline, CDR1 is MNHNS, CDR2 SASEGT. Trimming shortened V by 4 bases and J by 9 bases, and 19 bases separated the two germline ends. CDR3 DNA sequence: TGTGCCAGCAGTGTTCGGCCAGGCATCGGGGGTTCACCCCTCCACTTT. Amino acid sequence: CASSVRPGIGGSPLHF.

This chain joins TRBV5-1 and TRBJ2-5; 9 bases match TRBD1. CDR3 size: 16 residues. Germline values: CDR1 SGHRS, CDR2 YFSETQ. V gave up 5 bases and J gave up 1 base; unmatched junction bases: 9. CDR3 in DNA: TGCGCCAGCAGGACAGGGGGGGAGCAATCCCAAGAGACCCAGTACTTC. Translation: CASRTGGEQSQETQYF.

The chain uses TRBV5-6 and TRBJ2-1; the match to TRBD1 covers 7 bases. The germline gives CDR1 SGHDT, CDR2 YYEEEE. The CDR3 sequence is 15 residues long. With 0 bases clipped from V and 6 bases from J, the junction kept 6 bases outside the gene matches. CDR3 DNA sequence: TGTGCCAGCAGCTTGGGGGGGCGACAGGGCAATGAGCAGTTCTTC. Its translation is CASSLGGRQGNEQFF. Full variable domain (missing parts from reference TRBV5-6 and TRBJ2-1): DAGVTQSPTHLIKTRGQQVTLRCSPKSGHDTVSWYQQALGQGPQFIFQYYEEEERQRGNFPDRFSGHQFPNYSSELNVNALLLGDSALYLCASSLGGRQGNEQFFGPGTRLTVL.

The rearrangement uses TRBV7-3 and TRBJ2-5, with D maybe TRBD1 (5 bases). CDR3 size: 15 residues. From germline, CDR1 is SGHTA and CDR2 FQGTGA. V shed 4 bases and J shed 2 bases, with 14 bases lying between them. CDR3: CASSSFGASQETQYF. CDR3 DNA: TGTGCCAGCAGCTCGTTTGGGGCTTCTCAAGAGACCCAGTACTTC.

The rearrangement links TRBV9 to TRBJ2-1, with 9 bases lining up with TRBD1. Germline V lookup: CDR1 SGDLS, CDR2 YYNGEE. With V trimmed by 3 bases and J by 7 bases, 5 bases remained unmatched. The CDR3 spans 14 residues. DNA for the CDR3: TGTGCCAGCAGCGGGTACAGGGGGCGAAATGAGCAGTTCTTC. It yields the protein CASSGYRGRNEQFF.

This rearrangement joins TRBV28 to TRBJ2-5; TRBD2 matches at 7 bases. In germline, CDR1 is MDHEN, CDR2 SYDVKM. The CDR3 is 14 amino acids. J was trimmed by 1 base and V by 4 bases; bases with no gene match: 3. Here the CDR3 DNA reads TGTGCCAGCAGTTATGGGGGGGTCCAAGAGACCCAGTACTTC. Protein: CASSYGGVQETQYF.

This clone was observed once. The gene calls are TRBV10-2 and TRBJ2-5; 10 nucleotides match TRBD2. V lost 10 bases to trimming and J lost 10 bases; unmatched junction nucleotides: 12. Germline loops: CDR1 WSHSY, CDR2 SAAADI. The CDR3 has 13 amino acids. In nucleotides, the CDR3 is TGCGCCACATCCGCGGGACTAGCGAGACACCAGTACTTC. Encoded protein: CATSAGLARHQYF.

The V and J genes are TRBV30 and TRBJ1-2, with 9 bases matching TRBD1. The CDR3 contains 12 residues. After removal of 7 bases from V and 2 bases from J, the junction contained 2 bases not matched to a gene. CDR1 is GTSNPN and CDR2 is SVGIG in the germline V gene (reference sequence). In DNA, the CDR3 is TGTGCCTCAGACAGGGGGAACTATGGCTACACCTTC. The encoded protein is CASDRGNYGYTF. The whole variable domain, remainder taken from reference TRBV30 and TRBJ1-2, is SQTIHQWPATLVQPVGSPLSLECTVEGTSNPNLYWYRQAAGRGLQLLFYSVGIGQISSEVPQNLSASRPQDRQFILSSKKLLLSDSGFYLCASDRGNYGYTFGSGTRLTVV.

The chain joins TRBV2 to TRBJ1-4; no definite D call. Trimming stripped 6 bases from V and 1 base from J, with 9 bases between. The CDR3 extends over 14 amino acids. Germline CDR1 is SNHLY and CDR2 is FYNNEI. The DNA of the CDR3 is TGTGCCAGCAGCCTCAGGAGAACTAATGAAAAACTGTTTTTT. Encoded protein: CASSLRRTNEKLFF.

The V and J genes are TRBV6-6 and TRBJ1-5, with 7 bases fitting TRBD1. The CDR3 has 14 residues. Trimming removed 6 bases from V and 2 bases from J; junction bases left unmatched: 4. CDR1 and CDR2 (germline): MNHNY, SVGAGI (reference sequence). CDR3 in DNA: TGTGCCAGCAGAACTGGACAGGGCAATCAGCCCCAGCATTTT. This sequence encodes CASRTGQGNQPQHF.

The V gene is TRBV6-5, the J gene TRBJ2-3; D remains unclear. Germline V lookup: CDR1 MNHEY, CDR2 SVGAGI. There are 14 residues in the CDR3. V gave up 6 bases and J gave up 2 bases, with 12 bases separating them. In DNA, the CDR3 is TGTGCCAGCAGCCCTCGGCGGTCCACAGATACGCAGTATTTT. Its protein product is CASSPRRSTDTQYF.

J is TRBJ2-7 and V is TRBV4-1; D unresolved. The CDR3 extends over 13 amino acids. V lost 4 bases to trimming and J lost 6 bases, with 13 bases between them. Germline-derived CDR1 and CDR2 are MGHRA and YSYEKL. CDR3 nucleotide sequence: TGCGCCAGCAGCCCAACCGTCTCGTCCGAGCAGTACTTC. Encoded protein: CASSPTVSSEQYF.

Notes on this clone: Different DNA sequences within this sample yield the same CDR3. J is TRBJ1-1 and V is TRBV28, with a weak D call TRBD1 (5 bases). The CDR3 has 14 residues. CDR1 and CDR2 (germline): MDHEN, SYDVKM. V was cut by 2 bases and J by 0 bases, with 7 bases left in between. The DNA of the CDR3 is TGTGCCAGCAGTTTAGGGGCGGTGAACACTGAAGCTTTCTTT. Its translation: CASSLGAVNTEAFF. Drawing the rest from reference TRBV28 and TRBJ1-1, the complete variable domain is DVKVTQSSRYLVKRTGEKVFLECVQDMDHENMFWYRQDPGLGLRLIYFSYDVKMKEKGDIPEGYSVSREKKERFSLILESASTNQTSMYLCASSLGAVNTEAFFGQGTRLTVV.

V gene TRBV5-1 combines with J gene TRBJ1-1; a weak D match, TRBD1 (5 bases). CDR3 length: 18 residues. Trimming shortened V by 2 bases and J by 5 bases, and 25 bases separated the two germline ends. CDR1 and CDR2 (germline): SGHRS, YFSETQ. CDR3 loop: CASSFRGTSNFFRTEAFF. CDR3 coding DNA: TGCGCCAGCAGCTTTAGGGGCACCTCTAATTTTTTCAGGACTGAAGCTTTCTTT. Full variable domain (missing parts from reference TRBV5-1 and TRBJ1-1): KAGVTQTPRYLIKTRGQQVTLSCSPISGHRSVSWYQQTPGQGLQFLFEYFSETQRNKGNFPGRFSGRQFSNSRSEMNVSTLELGDSALYLCASSFRGTSNFFRTEAFFGQGTRLTVV.

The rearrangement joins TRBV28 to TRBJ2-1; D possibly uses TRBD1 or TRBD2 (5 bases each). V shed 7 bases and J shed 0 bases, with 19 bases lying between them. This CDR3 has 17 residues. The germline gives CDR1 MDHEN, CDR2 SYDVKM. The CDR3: CASTFQAGASSYNEQFF. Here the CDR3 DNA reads TGTGCCAGCACTTTCCAGGCCGGGGCAAGCTCCTACAATGAGCAGTTCTTC.

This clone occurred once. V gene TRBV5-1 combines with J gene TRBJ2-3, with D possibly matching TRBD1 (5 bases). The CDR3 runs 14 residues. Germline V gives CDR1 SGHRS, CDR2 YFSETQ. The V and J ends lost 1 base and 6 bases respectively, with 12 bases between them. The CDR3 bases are TGCGCCAGCAGCTTGACAGGTCTTCAGGATACGCAGTATTTT. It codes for CASSLTGLQDTQYF. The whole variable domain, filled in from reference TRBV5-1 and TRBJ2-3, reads KAGVTQTPRYLIKTRGQQVTLSCSPISGHRSVSWYQQTPGQGLQFLFEYFSETQRNKGNFPGRFSGRQFSNSRSEMNVSTLELGDSALYLCASSLTGLQDTQYFGPGTRLTVL.

As DNA, the CDR3 is TGTGCCAGCAGCGTAGGCGGGAGGGCCGCGGATACGCAGTATTTT. It specifies CASSVGGRAADTQYF. The chain is built from TRBV9 and TRBJ2-3; 9 bases map to TRBD2. With V trimmed by 0 bases and J by 6 bases, 5 bases remained unmatched. This CDR3 contains 15 residues. Germline V gives CDR1 SGDLS, CDR2 YYNGEE.

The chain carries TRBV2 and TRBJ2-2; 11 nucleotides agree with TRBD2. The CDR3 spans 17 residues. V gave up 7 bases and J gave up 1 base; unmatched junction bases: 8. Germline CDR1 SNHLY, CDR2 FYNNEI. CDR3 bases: TGTGCCAGCACCCCATCACTAGCGGGGGTGAACACCGGGGAGCTGTTTTTT. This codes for CASTPSLAGVNTGELFF.

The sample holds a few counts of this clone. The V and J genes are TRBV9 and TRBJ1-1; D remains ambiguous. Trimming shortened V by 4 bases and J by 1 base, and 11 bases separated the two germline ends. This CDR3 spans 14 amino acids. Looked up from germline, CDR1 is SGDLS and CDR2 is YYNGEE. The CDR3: CASSPLPGNTEAFF. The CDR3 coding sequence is TGTGCCAGCAGCCCCCTCCCCGGGAACACTGAAGCTTTCTTT.

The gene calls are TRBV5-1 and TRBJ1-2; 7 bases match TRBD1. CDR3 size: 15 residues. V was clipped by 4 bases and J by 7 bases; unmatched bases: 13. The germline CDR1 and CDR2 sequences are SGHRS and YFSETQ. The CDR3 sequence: CASSPDPTGAAGYTF. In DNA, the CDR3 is TGCGCCAGCAGCCCTGACCCAACAGGGGCCGCTGGCTACACCTTC.

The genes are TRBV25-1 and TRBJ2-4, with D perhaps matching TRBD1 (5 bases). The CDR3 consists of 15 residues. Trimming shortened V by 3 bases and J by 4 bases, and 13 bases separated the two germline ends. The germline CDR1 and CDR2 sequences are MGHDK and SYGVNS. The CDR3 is CASSDPRAAKNIQYF. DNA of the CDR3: TGTGCCAGCAGTGACCCCAGGGCAGCAAAAAACATTCAGTACTTC.

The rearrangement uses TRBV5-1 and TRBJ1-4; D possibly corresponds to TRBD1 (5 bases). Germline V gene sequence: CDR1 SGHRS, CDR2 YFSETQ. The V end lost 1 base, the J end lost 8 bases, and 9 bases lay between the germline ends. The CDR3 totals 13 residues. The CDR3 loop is CASSLPGKEKLFF. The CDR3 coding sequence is TGCGCCAGCAGCTTGCCAGGGAAGGAAAAACTGTTTTTT.

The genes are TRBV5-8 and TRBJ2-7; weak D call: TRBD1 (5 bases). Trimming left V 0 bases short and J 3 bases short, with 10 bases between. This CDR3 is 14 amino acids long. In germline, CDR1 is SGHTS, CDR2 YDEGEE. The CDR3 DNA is TGTGCCAGCAGCTTGGGACAGCTCCACTACGAGCAGTACTTC. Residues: CASSLGQLHYEQYF.

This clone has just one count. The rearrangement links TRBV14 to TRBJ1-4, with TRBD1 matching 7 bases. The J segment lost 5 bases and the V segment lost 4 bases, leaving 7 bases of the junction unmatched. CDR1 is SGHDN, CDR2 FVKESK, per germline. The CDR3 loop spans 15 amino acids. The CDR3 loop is CASSPHQGGNEKLFF. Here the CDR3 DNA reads TGTGCCAGCAGCCCTCACCAGGGGGGAAATGAAAAACTGTTTTTT.